This TCR beta chain was observed in a study of blood T cell repertoires in COVID-19. Turning to the study itself: T cells, B-cell-depleted T cells, or PBMCs provided the cDNA or gDNA that served as material.

Authors' data handling: Cell counts per sample came from amplifying reference gene primers. The repertoire was sequenced with immunoSEQ multiplex PCR; TCRdb's copy has only in-frame clones and lacks some. Clone size and V and J calls were adopted from that table, with D and trimming inferred from the DNA. Of about 150,000 clones in the sample, over 65% were seen once. After removal of 6 bases from V and 4 bases from J, the junction contained 6 bases not matched to a gene. The CDR3 sequence is 14 residues long. Germline CDR1 is MNHEY and CDR2 is SVGAGI. The chain joins TRBV6-5 to TRBJ2-3; TRBD1 matches 8 bases. This receptor was identified in a man between 65 and 85 years old with acute or convalescent COVID-19. What was sequenced was peripheral blood. Here the CDR3 DNA reads TGTGCCAGCAGGGGACAGGCCTATGCAGATACGCAGTATTTT. This sequence encodes CASRGQAYADTQYF.